This record looks at one T cell receptor beta chain sequence and its context. As yet, its antigen is unknown. The data derive from a study of T-cell memory formation after mild COVID-19. The wider study: Largely, TCR clusters stayed within a single donor. Study observations and caveats: Balance between CD4 and CD8 was seen in clones contracting day 15 to 85, and a CD4+ lean was seen in later expanders.

TCRdb reanalysed the 5' RACE reads using MiXCR and keeps one entry per CDR3 protein. The sample includes 470,000 or so distinct CDR3 sequences, 18% of them seen just once. The specimen was PBMCs or a T cell subset sorted from them (not recorded which). The receptor's source is an adult woman who had mild COVID-19 (a few samples of this study predate the infection). Cell type and time point are not known.

CDR3 nucleotides: TGTGCCAGCAGCCCACAGAGCACTAACGGGGGCATTCAGTACTTC. Translation: CASSPQSTNGGIQYF. The J gene is TRBJ2-4, the V gene TRBV7-2; tentatively, D is TRBD2 (6 bases). The germline V gene has CDR1 SGHTA and CDR2 FQGNSA. CDR3 length equals 15 residues. V was cut by 5 bases and J by 9 bases, with 20 bases left in between.